This TCR beta chain stems from a study of blood T cell repertoires in COVID-19 (dated by TCRdb to between 2020 and 2021). Regarding the research as a whole: Samples covering the acute and convalescent phases of COVID-19 were provided by collaborators in the United States, Italy and Spain. The dataset comprised deeply sampled blood TCRbeta repertoires from subjects exposed to, actively infected with, or recovered from COVID-19. Nearly every sample came with metadata listing a de-identified subject ID, COVID-19 status, age in years and sex. The repertoires were released in a freely available public database intended as a resource for research on the immune response to SARS-CoV-2. Where available, HLA class I and class II types were taken from metadata supplied by the sample provider and were not determined by assay-based typing. The prospective study material was composed of cDNA or gDNA derived from T cells, B-cell-depleted T cells, or PBMCs. The samples were drawn from the first 160 participants of the ongoing ImmuneRACE study and from some 1,300 subjects provided by 6 global collaborators. Findings and caveats that apply to the study as a whole: How much clinical and demographic metadata was included differed by source and by participant, and the metadata was provided uncurated.

Sequences SGDLS (CDR1) and YYNGEE (CDR2) are obtained from the germline V gene. The CDR3 spans 15 residues, from the cysteine through the phenylalanine. The entry retains the CDR3 DNA only, 45 bases that are in frame from base 1. Trimming takes 3 bases from V and 4 bases from J, and the germline ends sit 17 bases apart. With regard to this clone: This receptor's antigen is unknown. Base qualities are missing; no much larger clone stands one base away.

TCRbeta CDR3 regions were amplified from genomic DNA by means of the immunoSEQ Assay, a bias-controlled multiplex PCR. On the study's bioinformatics: The number of nucleated cells in each sample was estimated by amplification of reference gene primers within the assay. Sequence reads were collapsed and filtered to measure the absolute abundance of every unique TCRbeta CDR3 rearrangement. For each sample, productive Simpson clonality was calculated as the square root of Simpson's diversity index across productive rearrangements. The clones in this table, taken by TCRdb from immuneACCESS, are in-frame only. Not every clone is retained; where verified, under half of the shortfall comes from an unresolved V gene, and the cause of the rest is unknown. V and J calls and clone size come straight from that table; D and trimming were deduced from the DNA. This sample holds tens of thousands of clones; roughly 91% were observed only once. 4.9% of the sample goes to the ten largest clones.

Collaborating institutions collected whole blood in K2EDTA tubes following their own protocols. For TCRbeta analysis, collaborator samples were shipped as frozen whole blood, as isolated PBMCs, or as DNA extracted from either sample type. The sample taken for sequencing was peripheral blood. The chain is made from TRBV9 and TRBJ2-7; TRBD1 might be the D gene, on 6 matching bases. This sequence was found in an elderly woman with acute or convalescent COVID-19. The DNA sequence reads TGTGCCAGCAGCGCCCGGGACACCCGGCCATACGAGCAGTACTTC. This sequence encodes CASSARDTRPYEQYF.